The rows below give T cell receptor beta chains drawn from one sample of a study of T cell repertoires in cytomegalovirus infection. In TCRdb, the reads were re-called with MiXCR into one record per CDR3 protein. The sample shows about 920,000 distinct CDR3 sequences, roughly 30% of them seen only once. Antigens of these TCRs are unknown. This specimen consisted of cultured CD8+ T cells from PBMCs, obtained from culture after CMV antigen stimulation. The source of these receptors is a human donor in good health (CMV status not recorded). Some clones in this sample may be carry-over from other donors' samples. The CDR3 runs from the conserved cysteine through the conserved F or W. Fields, in order: D gene, V gene, clone size, J gene, CDR3 protein, CDR3 DNA. A D gene is named only where the DNA matches it firmly. Only some rows state a clone size, as once, few, many or a class for expanded clones.

d_call: .
v_call: TRBV4-1
clone_size: .
j_call: TRBJ2-5
cdr3_aa: CASSQEGTPWTQYF
cdr3_nt: TGCGCCAGCAGCCAAGAGGGGACACCTTGGACCCAGTACTTC

d_call: .
v_call: TRBV4-1
clone_size: .
j_call: TRBJ1-2
cdr3_aa: CASSQEGGLWGYTF
cdr3_nt: TGCGCCAGCAGCCAAGAAGGGGGTCTTTGGGGCTACACCTTC

d_call: .
v_call: TRBV6-5
clone_size: few
j_call: TRBJ2-3
cdr3_aa: CASSYLGDTDTQYF
cdr3_nt: TGTGCCAGCAGTTACTTGGGCGATACAGATACGCAGTATTTT

d_call: .
v_call: TRBV15
clone_size: .
j_call: TRBJ2-7
cdr3_aa: CATSRDSGGYIYEQYF
cdr3_nt: TGTGCCACCAGCAGAGATAGTGGGGGGTATATCTACGAGCAGTACTTC

d_call: .
v_call: TRBV4-1
clone_size: .
j_call: TRBJ1-2
cdr3_aa: CASSQKTGNYGYTF
cdr3_nt: TGCGCCAGCAGCCAAAAGACGGGGAACTATGGCTACACCTTC

d_call: .
v_call: TRBV7-2
clone_size: .
j_call: TRBJ1-1
cdr3_aa: CASSLVFVSTGPNTEAFF
cdr3_nt: TGTGCCAGCAGCTTAGTTTTCGTTTCGACAGGCCCGAACACTGAAGCTTTCTTT

d_call: .
v_call: TRBV12-3/TRBV12-4
clone_size: once
j_call: TRBJ1-1
cdr3_aa: CASSLNNRWSEAFF
cdr3_nt: TGTGCCAGCAGTTTAAACAATAGGTGGTCGGAAGCTTTCTTT

d_call: TRBD1
v_call: TRBV6-1
clone_size: few
j_call: TRBJ1-1
cdr3_aa: CASSGWTGENTEAFF
cdr3_nt: TGTGCCAGCAGTGGATGGACAGGCGAGAACACTGAAGCTTTCTTT

d_call: .
v_call: TRBV24-1
clone_size: few
j_call: TRBJ2-1
cdr3_aa: CATSDPGGGLDNEQFF
cdr3_nt: TGTGCCACCAGTGATCCGGGCGGGGGCCTTGACAATGAGCAGTTCTTC

d_call: .
v_call: TRBV6-5
clone_size: few
j_call: TRBJ1-2
cdr3_aa: CASSYEQHYGYTF
cdr3_nt: TGTGCCAGCAGTTACGAACAGCACTATGGCTACACCTTC

d_call: TRBD1
v_call: TRBV6-2/TRBV6-3
clone_size: many
j_call: TRBJ2-1
cdr3_aa: CASSLNRGRLSSSYNEQFF
cdr3_nt: TGTGCCAGCAGTCTAAACAGGGGGAGACTTTCCAGCTCCTACAATGAGCAGTTCTTC

d_call: .
v_call: TRBV4-1
clone_size: .
j_call: TRBJ2-2
cdr3_aa: CASSDAPSSTGELFF
cdr3_nt: TGCGCCAGCAGCGACGCGCCCAGCAGCACCGGGGAGCTGTTTTTT

d_call: .
v_call: TRBV2
clone_size: few
j_call: TRBJ2-4
cdr3_aa: CASIERNIQYF
cdr3_nt: TGTGCCAGCATCGAGCGTAACATTCAGTACTTC

d_call: .
v_call: TRBV7-9
clone_size: .
j_call: TRBJ1-1
cdr3_aa: CASSSGAGAFF
cdr3_nt: TGTGCCAGCAGCTCGGGGGCCGGAGCTTTCTTT

d_call: .
v_call: TRBV6-2/TRBV6-3
clone_size: few
j_call: TRBJ1-2
cdr3_aa: CATRPDEVNYGYTF
cdr3_nt: TGTGCCACCCGACCTGATGAGGTGAACTATGGCTACACCTTC

d_call: .
v_call: TRBV20-1
clone_size: few
j_call: TRBJ2-5
cdr3_aa: CSAMKETQYF
cdr3_nt: TGCAGTGCCATGAAAGAGACCCAGTACTTC

d_call: TRBD2
v_call: TRBV7-3
clone_size: few
j_call: TRBJ2-1
cdr3_aa: CASSPYGLAGFNEQFF
cdr3_nt: TGTGCCAGCAGTCCCTACGGACTAGCGGGGTTCAATGAGCAGTTCTTC

d_call: .
v_call: TRBV13
clone_size: .
j_call: TRBJ1-1
cdr3_aa: CASSLEGVRAEAFF
cdr3_nt: TGTGCCAGCAGCTTAGAGGGAGTGCGCGCTGAAGCTTTCTTT

d_call: TRBD1
v_call: TRBV14
clone_size: once
j_call: TRBJ1-4
cdr3_aa: CASSLQGAWEKLFF
cdr3_nt: TGTGCCAGCAGCCTACAGGGGGCATGGGAAAAACTGTTTTTT

d_call: .
v_call: TRBV6-5
clone_size: few
j_call: TRBJ1-5
cdr3_aa: CASSLDESNQPQHF
cdr3_nt: TGTGCCAGCAGCTTGGACGAGAGCAATCAGCCCCAGCATTTT